This T cell receptor (beta chain) was recorded in a study of T cells after yellow fever vaccination. Background on the study: Any fraction with a low cell number was prepared using SMART-Seq v4 Ultra Low Input. Regarding the study as a whole: The CD4 and CD8 compartments had a small share of their clonotypes in common. Abundant clonotypes from the bulk population could contaminate FACS-sorted repertoires.

Between the trimmed V and J ends, which lost 5 bases and 2 bases, there was a span of 14 bases. This CDR3 is built from 15 residues. The germline V gene has CDR1 SGHTA and CDR2 FQGNSA. 5'RACE template switching added a universal primer site and UMIs to TCR cDNA. TCRdb passed the 5' RACE reads through MiXCR, listing each CDR3 protein once. The sample includes about 220,000 distinct CDR3 sequences, approximately 3.2% of them seen just once. The sample holds many counts of this clonotype. Antigen unknown. Sequenced material: CD4+ T cells sorted from PBMCs, taken 10 days after the yellow fever booster vaccination. This chain links TRBV7-2 with TRBJ2-3; tentatively, D is TRBD1 (7 bases). This clonotype originated in a man between 18 and 35 years old who received the YFV17D yellow fever vaccine. CDR3 nucleotide sequence: TGTGCCAGCAGCAAGGGGGCGGGGTTCACAGATACGCAGTATTTT. It yields the protein CASSKGAGFTDTQYF.